This TCR beta chain was identified in a study of shared T cell receptors in the human thymus. This CDR3 is 16 amino acids long. The germline V gene has CDR1 LGHNA and CDR2 YSLEER. The trim removed 6 bases at V and 5 bases at J, leaving 10 bases unmatched. The protocol was immunoSEQ multiplex PCR, while the TCRdb copy is restricted to in-frame clones and leaves out a portion. The sample yields 500,000 to 550,000 clones, more than 75% seen once. The sample also formed part of further work on human thymus T cells.

This receptor was identified in a boy in the first two years of life with a congenital heart defect. This chain connects TRBV4-3 to TRBJ2-1, with 10 bases aligning to TRBD2. The material sequenced was thymocytes. CDR3 coding DNA: TGCGCCAGCAGACCAAGACCGGGACTAGCGCACAATGAGCAGTTCTTC. It is translated as CASRPRPGLAHNEQFF.